These 27 T cell receptor beta chains came from one sample sequenced in a study of blood T cell repertoires in COVID-19. The repertoire was sequenced with immunoSEQ multiplex PCR; TCRdb's copy has only in-frame clones and lacks some. The sample shows hundreds of thousands of clones, 86% of them seen only once. The sequencing input was peripheral blood. All receptors come from a woman aged 65 to 85 with COVID-19, enrolled during active disease.

CDR3 amino acids: CAISDPLAGGPETQYF. CDR3 DNA: TGTGCCATCAGTGACCCACTAGCGGGGGGTCCAGAGACCCAGTACTTC. The chain employs TRBV10-3 and TRBJ2-5; 12 bases are shared with TRBD2. V lost 3 bases and J lost 4; bases outside the gene matches: 6. Germline V gives CDR1 ENHRY, CDR2 SYGVKD. The CDR3 has 16 residues.

This clone appeared a single time. The CDR3 here is CASSYSSSGGETQYF. As DNA, the CDR3 is TGTGCCAGCAGTTATAGCTCTAGCGGGGGAGAGACCCAGTACTTC. J is TRBJ2-5 and V is TRBV6-6; 10 nucleotides agree with TRBD2. With 3 bases clipped from V and 4 bases from J, the junction kept 5 bases outside the gene matches. The CDR3 is 15 residues long. From germline, CDR1 is MNHNY and CDR2 SVGAGI (reference sequence).

The rearrangement links TRBV2 to TRBJ2-3, with 9 positions matching TRBD2. The V gene end was trimmed by 6 bases and the J gene end by 2 bases; junction bases not matched to a gene: 6. From germline, CDR1 is SNHLY and CDR2 FYNNEI. The CDR3 spans 15 residues. The CDR3 region is CASSGSGGYTDTQYF. In DNA form, the CDR3 reads TGTGCCAGCAGCGGAAGCGGGGGGTACACAGATACGCAGTATTTT.

The chain recombines TRBV4-1 with TRBJ1-2, with 8 nucleotides matching TRBD1. Germline loops: CDR1 MGHRA, CDR2 YSYEKL. V lost 1 base to trimming and J lost 6 bases; unmatched junction nucleotides: 7. The CDR3 is 15 residues long. As DNA, the CDR3 is TGCGCCAGCAGCCAAGTGAACAGGGGGTTGGATGGCTACACCTTC. Its protein is CASSQVNRGLDGYTF.

This rearrangement joins TRBV30 to TRBJ2-5; 9 bases are a match to TRBD2. V lost 2 bases, J lost 5 bases, and 3 bases stayed unmatched. The CDR3 consists of 13 residues. CDR1 GTSNPN and CDR2 SVGIG come from the germline V gene (reference sequence). The CDR3 coding sequence is TGTGCCTGGAGTCGCGGGGGGGCGGAGACCCAGTACTTC. Translation: CAWSRGGAETQYF.

The chain is built from TRBV7-9 and TRBJ2-2; D is undetermined. Germline-derived CDR1 and CDR2 are SEHNR and FQNEAQ (reference sequence). Trimming removed 4 bases from V and 2 bases from J, with 8 bases in between. The length of the CDR3 is 14 residues. The chain's CDR3 is CASSSPSNTGELFF. CDR3 nucleotides: TGTGCCAGCAGCTCCCCCTCTAACACCGGGGAGCTGTTTTTT.

The chain couples TRBV10-3 to TRBJ1-5; 8 bases match TRBD1. Germline V gene lookup returns CDR1 ENHRY and CDR2 SYGVKD. V lost 3 bases to trimming and J lost 4 bases; unmatched junction nucleotides: 2. This CDR3 has 14 residues. CDR3: CAISDRTGNQPQHF. For the CDR3, the DNA is TGTGCCATCAGTGACAGGACAGGGAATCAGCCCCAGCATTTT.

The rearrangement links TRBV29-1 to TRBJ1-4; D is uncertain. Trimming pared 5 bases from V and 2 bases from J, leaving 12 bases between. The CDR3 totals 14 residues. Germline CDR1 and CDR2: SQVTM and ANQGSEA. CDR3 protein: CSVMTGGTNEKLFF. CDR3 DNA sequence: TGCAGCGTTATGACCGGAGGTACTAATGAAAAACTGTTTTTT.

The CDR3 nucleotides are TGTGCCAGCAGCGGAAGACAGTGGGGCGGCGGTCAGCCCCAGCATTTT. It translates to CASSGRQWGGGQPQHF. The chain recombines TRBV2 with TRBJ1-5; D is perhaps TRBD1 (5 bases). The CDR3 loop spans 16 amino acids. Germline V gene sequence: CDR1 SNHLY, CDR2 FYNNEI. Trimming cost V 6 bases and J 6 bases, with 21 bases left between them.

The CDR3 sequence is CASSQEGASGGSEETQYF. The DNA of the CDR3 is TGTGCCAGCAGCCAAGAAGGGGCTAGCGGGGGGTCGGAGGAGACCCAGTACTTC. V and J are TRBV3-1 (or the pseudogene TRBV3-2) and TRBJ2-5, with 11 positions matching TRBD2. With 0 bases clipped from V and 5 bases from J, the junction kept 11 bases outside the gene matches. The CDR3 runs to 18 residues. Germline V gives CDR1 LGHDT, CDR2 YNNKEL (reference sequence).

By its share, this clone is medium-sized. The rearrangement joins TRBV30 to TRBJ1-4; D remains ambiguous. CDR3 length: 13 residues. In germline, CDR1 is GTSNPN, CDR2 SVGIG (reference sequence). V lost 0 bases, J lost 8 bases, and 10 bases lay in between. The CDR3 is CAWSVGGSEKLFF. The CDR3 nucleotides read TGTGCCTGGAGTGTAGGAGGGAGCGAAAAACTGTTTTTT.

This chain uses TRBV21-1 with TRBJ1-2. TRBV21-1 is designated a pseudogene. The CDR3 length is 12 residues. DNA of the CDR3: TGTGCCAGCAGCAAAGTTCGCTATGGCTACACCTTC. This sequence encodes CASSKVRYGYTF.

This clone was recorded once. The rearrangement joins TRBV7-3 to TRBJ1-3; weak D call: TRBD1 (5 bases). This CDR3 region has 17 residues. V was clipped by 10 bases and J by 0 bases, with 22 bases between them. Germline CDR1 is SGHTA and CDR2 is FQGTGA. The CDR3 sequence is CANRDLDILCSGNTIYF. Here the CDR3 DNA reads TGTGCCAACCGAGACCTGGACATATTGTGCTCTGGAAACACCATATATTTT.

The table lists this clone with many counts. The chain couples TRBV4-3 to TRBJ2-3; tentatively, D is TRBD1 (6 bases). With 0 bases removed from V and 7 bases from J, the gap between germline ends came to 11 bases. The CDR3 totals 14 residues. Germline-derived CDR1 and CDR2 are LGHNA and YSLEER. The CDR3 here is CASSQDTGTNTQYF. In DNA form, the CDR3 reads TGCGCCAGCAGCCAAGATACAGGGACGAATACGCAGTATTTT.

This chain connects TRBV28 to TRBJ1-1; D is uncertain. This CDR3 has 14 amino acids. The V end lost 6 bases, the J end lost 2 bases, and 13 bases lay between the germline ends. Germline V gives CDR1 MDHEN, CDR2 SYDVKM. CDR3 nucleotide sequence: TGTGCCAGCAGCTCCCCTTTTAGTAACACTGAAGCTTTCTTT. Translating it yields CASSSPFSNTEAFF.

The rearrangement uses TRBV30 and TRBJ2-5; 11 bases are shared with TRBD2. V trimming: 3 bases; J trimming: 5 bases; junction bases outside the gene matches: 5. Germline CDR1 and CDR2: GTSNPN and SVGIG (reference sequence). This CDR3 region has 14 residues. The CDR3 DNA is TGTGCCTGGAGCCCTAGCGGGGGGATGGAGACCCAGTACTTC. This codes for CAWSPSGGMETQYF.

V and J are TRBV2 and TRBJ2-3; TRBD1 matches 8 bases. There are 15 residues in the CDR3. Germline CDR1 and CDR2: SNHLY and FYNNEI. Trimming removed 6 bases from V and 2 bases from J; junction bases left unmatched: 7. DNA for the CDR3: TGTGCCAGCAGAGCGTGGACAGGGTCCACAGATACGCAGTATTTT. Amino acids: CASRAWTGSTDTQYF. The whole variable domain, filled in from reference TRBV2 and TRBJ2-3, reads EPEVTQTPSHQVTQMGQEVILRCVPISNHLYFYWYRQILGQKVEFLVSFYNNEISEKSEIFDDQFSVERPDGSNFTLKIRSTKLEDSAMYFCASRAWTGSTDTQYFGPGTRLTVL.

The rearrangement links TRBV19 to TRBJ1-2; no firm D call. Germline V gene data show CDR1 as LNHDA and CDR2 as SQIVND (reference sequence). The V end lost 9 bases, the J end lost 2 bases, and 19 bases lay between the germline ends. The CDR3 is 15 amino acids. The CDR3 sequence is CASQIGSRGNYGYTF. The CDR3 coding sequence is TGTGCCAGCCAAATTGGGAGTCGGGGAAACTATGGCTACACCTTC.

The chain is built from TRBV24-1 and TRBJ2-1; 7 bases line up with TRBD1. Germline V gene data show CDR1 as KGHDR and CDR2 as SFDVKD. The CDR3 sequence is 12 residues long. Losses at the gene ends were 5 bases for V and 8 bases for J; bases not matched to a gene: 2. The CDR3 bases are TGTGCCACCAGTGTAGGGGGCGATGAGCAGTTCTTC. Amino acids: CATSVGGDEQFF.

The V and J genes are TRBV19 and TRBJ2-7; 7 bases are a match to TRBD1. Trimming at V came to 3 bases and at J to 4 bases, leaving 6 bases not matched to a gene. Germline-derived CDR1 and CDR2 are LNHDA and SQIVND (reference sequence). The CDR3 runs 14 residues. The CDR3 loop is CASSIDRANYEQYF. CDR3 in DNA: TGTGCCAGTAGTATTGACAGGGCGAATTACGAGCAGTACTTC.

The V gene is TRBV30, the J gene TRBJ2-3, with no clear D. The CDR3 sequence is 12 residues long. Trimming stripped 2 bases from V and 6 bases from J, with 9 bases between. The germline V gene has CDR1 GTSNPN and CDR2 SVGIG (reference sequence). The CDR3 nucleotides read TGTGCCTGGAGTCCCTCGTCGGATACGCAGTATTTT. Translation gives CAWSPSSDTQYF.

The V and J genes are TRBV7-9 and TRBJ2-7; D may be TRBD1 (7 bases). CDR1 and CDR2 from the germline V gene are SEHNR and FQNEAQ (reference sequence). The CDR3 totals 19 residues. Between the trimmed V and J ends, which lost 5 bases and 0 bases, there was a span of 26 bases. DNA of the CDR3: TGTGCCAGCAGCCCATACCTGTTTCTCAGGGGGGAGAGCTCCTACGAGCAGTACTTC. Residues: CASSPYLFLRGESSYEQYF. Looking up the rest from reference TRBV7-9 and TRBJ2-7 gives the full variable domain: DTGVSQNPRHKITKRGQNVTFRCDPISEHNRLYWYRQTLGQGPEFLTYFQNEAQLEKSRLLSDRFSAERPKGSFSTLEIQRTEQGDSAMYLCASSPYLFLRGESSYEQYFGPGTRLTVT.

The genes are TRBV14 and TRBJ2-5; TRBD2 aligns across 8 bases. V lost 4 bases, J lost 5 bases, and 12 bases stayed unmatched. The CDR3 extends over 16 amino acids. The germline gives CDR1 SGHDN, CDR2 FVKESK. In DNA form, the CDR3 reads TGTGCCAGCAGCCCTCAATGGACTAGCCCAAGGGAGACCCAGTACTTC. Translated, it gives CASSPQWTSPRETQYF.

The gene calls are TRBV19 and TRBJ2-1, with 8 bases fitting TRBD1. Germline V gene sequence: CDR1 LNHDA, CDR2 SQIVND (reference sequence). V dropped 0 bases and J dropped 1; count of bases not matched to a gene: 2. CDR3 length: 16 amino acids. CDR3 sequence reads: CASSIERTGSYNEQFF. The CDR3 coding sequence is TGTGCCAGTAGTATAGAGCGGACAGGGTCCTACAATGAGCAGTTCTTC.

The chain recombines TRBV4-3 with TRBJ2-7; the match to TRBD1 covers 9 bases. Germline values: CDR1 LGHNA, CDR2 YSLEER. The CDR3 runs to 15 residues. The J segment lost 5 bases and the V segment lost 1 base, leaving 6 bases of the junction unmatched. CDR3: CASSQVGTGNHEQYF. The CDR3, as DNA: TGCGCCAGCAGCCAAGTGGGGACAGGGAACCACGAGCAGTACTTC.

The chain combines TRBV4-3 with TRBJ2-1; 11 bases are shared with TRBD1. Germline V lookup: CDR1 LGHNA, CDR2 YSLEER. V trimming: 3 bases; J trimming: 9 bases; junction bases outside the gene matches: 4. The CDR3 extends over 14 amino acids. The DNA of the CDR3 is TGCGCCAGCAGCCAGGGGACAGGGGGACCTGAGCAGTTCTTC. Translation gives CASSQGTGGPEQFF.

V usage is TRBV28 and J usage is TRBJ2-7; weak D call: TRBD2 (5 bases). Trimming cost V 3 bases and J 7 bases, with 16 bases left between them. The CDR3 extends over 14 amino acids. Germline values: CDR1 MDHEN, CDR2 SYDVKM. CDR3 in DNA: TGTGCCAGCAGTTTGTCAGCCGGGAAGAAAGAGCAGTACTTC. This codes for CASSLSAGKKEQYF.